The clone carrying this T cell receptor (beta chain) occurred once. The antigen is not known. The data derive from a study of shared clonotypes between healthy human individuals. General observations from the study: Blood alone was sampled, and tissue repertoires likely differ.

Repertoires were generated with immunoSEQ multiplex PCR, while TCRdb's copy carries only in-frame clones and drops some. The table includes about 2.5 million clones, less than 95% detected once. The donors were all Caucasian adults (living in Nashville, Tennessee). Trimming removed 7 bases from V and 6 bases from J; junction bases left unmatched: 9. Germline loops: CDR1 SQVTM, CDR2 ANQGSEA. The CDR3 consists of 13 residues. The specimen was naive CD4+ T cells from PBMCs. Subset of the sample: CD45RA+ positively selected. The V call is TRBV29-1, the J call TRBJ2-1; 7 nucleotides align to TRBD2. The clonotype originates from a man between 18 and 35 years old in good health. Some clones in this sample may be carry-over from other donors' samples. CDR3 residues: CSAEGRGGNEQFF. The CDR3 DNA reads TGCAGCGCCGAGGGACGCGGGGGCAATGAGCAGTTCTTC.